These 15 T cell receptor beta chains originate from one sample sequenced in a study of blood T cell repertoires in COVID-19. Assay: immunoSEQ multiplex PCR; the TCRdb copy retains only in-frame clones and omits some. Of 95,000 or so clones listed, around nine tenths were seen once; the top ten hold 3% to 4%. Source material: peripheral blood. Receptors originate from a woman in her 70s with acute or convalescent COVID-19.

V is TRBV19 and J is TRBJ1-1; perhaps TRBD1 as D (6 bases). Germline V CDR1 and CDR2: LNHDA, SQIVND (reference sequence). The CDR3 covers 14 residues. The V end was cut by 3 bases, the J end by 3 bases, with 11 bases between. The CDR3 sequence is CASSMQGRDTEAFF. The DNA of the CDR3 is TGTGCCAGTAGTATGCAGGGGAGGGACACTGAAGCTTTCTTT.

This rearrangement joins TRBV19 to TRBJ1-1, with D unresolved. The germline V gene encodes CDR1 LNHDA and CDR2 SQIVND (reference sequence). The CDR3 runs 12 residues. The V gene lost 4 bases and the J gene lost 3 bases, with 6 bases spanning the gap. In nucleotides, the CDR3 is TGTGCCAGTAGTACACGGGACACTGAAGCTTTCTTT. Translation: CASSTRDTEAFF. Together with reference TRBV19 and TRBJ1-1, the CDR3 gives the full variable domain: DGGITQSPKYLFRKEGQNVTLSCEQNLNHDAMYWYRQDPGQGLRLIYYSQIVNDFQKGDIAEGYSVSREKKESFPLTVTSAQKNPTAFYLCASSTRDTEAFFGQGTRLTVV.

The rearrangement uses TRBV5-6 and TRBJ1-2; D remains ambiguous. Germline V gene sequence: CDR1 SGHDT, CDR2 YYEEEE. The V gene lost 0 bases and the J gene lost 3 bases, with 9 bases spanning the gap. This CDR3 spans 14 amino acids. CDR3 DNA sequence: TGTGCCAGCAGCTTGGAAACTTTCGACTATGGCTACACCTTC. This encodes CASSLETFDYGYTF.

The chain carries TRBV7-2 and TRBJ1-6, with a tentative D call TRBD1 (6 bases). Germline CDR1 is SGHTA and CDR2 is FQGNSA. Trimming stripped 5 bases from V and 7 bases from J, with 21 bases between. The CDR3 covers 17 residues. CDR3 region: CASSPPGGTKGNSPLHF. In DNA, the CDR3 is TGTGCCAGCAGCCCCCCGGGGGGGACAAAGGGCAATTCACCCCTCCACTTT.

CDR3 DNA: TGTGCCAGTAGTAAGACAGGGGCCCCCTCTGAGGGCTACACCTTC. This sequence encodes CASSKTGAPSEGYTF. The genes are TRBV19 and TRBJ1-2; the match to TRBD1 covers 8 bases. This CDR3 contains 15 residues. Unmatched junction bases numbered 12, after V lost 4 bases and J lost 8 bases. CDR1 LNHDA and CDR2 SQIVND come from the germline V gene (reference sequence).

J is TRBJ2-5 and V is TRBV3-1 (or the pseudogene TRBV3-2), with 13 positions matching TRBD2. The CDR3 is 18 residues long. Germline V lookup: CDR1 LGHDT, CDR2 YNNKEL (reference sequence). The V gene end was trimmed by 1 base and the J gene end by 5 bases; junction bases not matched to a gene: 10. The CDR3 region is CASSQGSPLAGGPETQYF. CDR3 nucleotide sequence: TGTGCCAGCAGCCAAGGATCCCCACTAGCGGGAGGGCCGGAGACCCAGTACTTC.

This clone was recorded only once. The rearrangement uses TRBV24-1 and TRBJ2-2, with D possibly matching TRBD2 (5 bases). The CDR3 runs to 15 residues. Germline lookup yields CDR1 KGHDR and CDR2 SFDVKD. V was clipped by 5 bases and J by 1 base, with 10 bases between them. DNA of the CDR3: TGTGCCACCAGTGTAACGGGGAAGAACACCGGGGAGCTGTTTTTT. It is translated as CATSVTGKNTGELFF.

This clone has just one count. This CDR3 reads CASSLILVGGNNGYTF. DNA for the CDR3: TGTGCCAGCAGCTTAATTTTAGTTGGAGGGAATAATGGCTACACCTTC. The V and J genes are TRBV7-8 and TRBJ1-2; D is unclear. The CDR3 spans 16 residues. Trimming removed 2 bases from V and 6 bases from J, with 19 bases in between. Germline V gene sequence: CDR1 SGHVS, CDR2 FQNEAQ.

J is TRBJ2-1 and V is TRBV18, with a possible D match to TRBD2 (5 bases). Trimming cost V 5 bases and J 0 bases, with 20 bases left between them. The germline CDR1 and CDR2 sequences are KGHSH and LQKENI. This CDR3 contains 18 residues. As DNA, the CDR3 is TGTGCCAGCTCATCCTCCCCCTCTCCGGGGATCTCCTACAATGAGCAGTTCTTC. This codes for CASSSSPSPGISYNEQFF.

In its sample, this clone was seen once. This rearrangement joins TRBV5-1 to TRBJ2-7; 8 nucleotides agree with TRBD2. V shed 4 bases and J 6 bases; nucleotides not matched to a gene: 9. CDR1 and CDR2 from the germline V gene are SGHRS and YFSETQ. The CDR3 covers 14 residues. The CDR3 region is CASSPTGGTVEQYF. The CDR3 DNA reads TGCGCCAGCAGCCCGACGGGGGGGACGGTCGAGCAGTACTTC.

The chain uses TRBV20-1 and TRBJ2-3, with D possibly matching TRBD2 (5 bases). The germline V gene encodes CDR1 DFQATT and CDR2 SNEGSKA (reference sequence). V was clipped by 3 bases and J by 6 bases, with 13 bases between them. The CDR3 is 13 residues long. The DNA of the CDR3 is TGCAGTGCTAGTCTGGGAGCATATGATACGCAGTATTTT. It specifies CSASLGAYDTQYF.

This chain uses TRBV28 with TRBJ2-7; TRBD1 matches 10 bases. Germline V gives CDR1 MDHEN, CDR2 SYDVKM. This CDR3 contains 14 residues. The ends lost 7 bases at V and 2 bases at J; junction bases unmatched: 5. The CDR3 DNA is TGTGCCAGCACCTCCGGGACAGGGGCCTACGAGCAGTACGTC. As protein: CASTSGTGAYEQYV.

V and J are TRBV4-1 and TRBJ1-1; D call uncertain. Germline CDR1 MGHRA, CDR2 YSYEKL. CDR3 length equals 13 residues. V was pared by 4 bases and J by 1 base, with 7 bases between. CDR3 DNA sequence: TGCGCCAGCAGCCTTGACACGAACACTGAAGCTTTCTTT. Protein: CASSLDTNTEAFF.

This clone appeared a single time. This chain connects TRBV28 to TRBJ2-1; TRBD2 matches at 8 bases. Germline values: CDR1 MDHEN, CDR2 SYDVKM. The length of the CDR3 is 14 residues. With 8 bases clipped from V and 9 bases from J, the junction kept 12 bases outside the gene matches. The CDR3 reads CASRRSGGHGEQFF. The CDR3 nucleotides read TGTGCCAGCCGCCGAAGCGGGGGTCATGGTGAGCAGTTCTTC.

The genes are TRBV7-9 and TRBJ1-5; D remains unclear. Trimming removed 1 base from V and 6 bases from J, with 4 bases in between. Germline values: CDR1 SEHNR, CDR2 FQNEAQ (reference sequence). The CDR3 has 12 amino acids. The CDR3: CASSLVGQPQHF. CDR3 DNA sequence: TGTGCCAGCAGCTTAGTCGGTCAGCCCCAGCATTTT.